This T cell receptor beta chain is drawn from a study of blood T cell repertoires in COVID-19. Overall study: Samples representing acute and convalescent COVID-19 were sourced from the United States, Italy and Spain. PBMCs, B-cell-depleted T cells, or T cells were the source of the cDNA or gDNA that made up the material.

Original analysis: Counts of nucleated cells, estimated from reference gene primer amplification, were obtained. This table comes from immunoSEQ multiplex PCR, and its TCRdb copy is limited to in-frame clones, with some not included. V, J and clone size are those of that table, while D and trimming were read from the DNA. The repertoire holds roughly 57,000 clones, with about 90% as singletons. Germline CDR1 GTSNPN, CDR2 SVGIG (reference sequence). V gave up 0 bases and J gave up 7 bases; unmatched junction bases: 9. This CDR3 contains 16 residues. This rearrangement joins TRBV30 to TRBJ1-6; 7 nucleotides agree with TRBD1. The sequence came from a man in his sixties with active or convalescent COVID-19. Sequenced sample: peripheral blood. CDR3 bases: TGTGCCTGGAGTGTACGCGGGACAGACCGGAATTCACCCCTCCACTTT. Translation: CAWSVRGTDRNSPLHF.